Below are 2 T cell receptor beta chains sequenced from a single sample in a study of OX40 agonist ivuxolimab in advanced cancers. Clones were read by immunoSEQ multiplex PCR, and TCRdb kept only the in-frame ones, dropping some. The data contain over 100,000 clones, 75% to 90% of them singletons. The source was CD4+ or CD8+ T cells sorted from blood, collected in a trial of the OX40 agonist ivuxolimab. The source of these receptors is an adult with an advanced solid tumor such as melanoma, head and neck, liver or kidney cancer.

The gene calls are TRBV6-1 and TRBJ2-1; D is perhaps TRBD1 or TRBD2 (5 bases each). Between the trimmed V and J ends, which lost 7 bases and 5 bases, there was a span of 15 bases. The CDR3 runs 14 residues. Germline-derived CDR1 and CDR2 are MNHNS and SASEGT. This CDR3 is CASTLTGTNNEQFF. DNA of the CDR3: TGTGCCAGCACGCTCACCGGGACCAACAATGAGCAGTTCTTC.

This clone is a singleton in its sample. This rearrangement joins TRBV6-1 to TRBJ1-3; D is unclear. Germline V CDR1 and CDR2: MNHNS, SASEGT. The ends were cut back, 6 bases at V and 0 bases at J, with 3 bases in the middle. The length of the CDR3 is 12 residues. CDR3 coding DNA: TGTGCCAGCAGACTCTCTGGAAACACCATATATTTT. It yields the protein CASRLSGNTIYF.